The entry below describes one TCR beta chain. Germline CDR1 reads LGHDT; CDR2 reads YNNKEL (reference sequence). Trimming pared 3 bases from V and 8 bases from J, leaving 11 bases between. This CDR3 is built from 13 residues. The data stem from a study of control samples from healthy donors and cancer patients. TCRdb keeps only in-frame clones here, not all; method: immunoSEQ multiplex PCR. The repertoire holds about 51,000 clones, with about nine tenths as singletons. The TCR sequence derives from a man aged 50 to 59 with head and neck cancer. V and J are TRBV3-1 (or the pseudogene TRBV3-2) and TRBJ2-1; D is ambiguous. Sample: PBMCs. In nucleotides, the CDR3 is TGTGCCAGCAGCCACCCCATGGTGGATGAGCAGTTCTTC. Amino acid sequence: CASSHPMVDEQFF.